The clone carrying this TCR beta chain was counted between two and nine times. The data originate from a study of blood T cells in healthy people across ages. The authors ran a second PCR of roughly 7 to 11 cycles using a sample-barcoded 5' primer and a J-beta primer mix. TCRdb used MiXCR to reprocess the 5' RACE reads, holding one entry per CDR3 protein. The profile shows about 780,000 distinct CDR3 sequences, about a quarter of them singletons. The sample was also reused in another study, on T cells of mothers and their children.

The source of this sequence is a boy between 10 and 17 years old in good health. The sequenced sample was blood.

The CDR3 region has the DNA TGTGCCATCAGGGGGGGAGAGCCGCGCTCCTACGAGCAGTACTTC. Residues: CAIRGGEPRSYEQYF. V gene TRBV10-3 combines with J gene TRBJ2-7; maybe TRBD2 (6 bases). Per the germline V gene, CDR1 is ENHRY and CDR2 is SYGVKD. Between the trimmed V and J ends, which lost 6 bases and 0 bases, there was a span of 15 bases. The CDR3 loop spans 15 amino acids.